This T cell receptor (beta chain) emerged from a study of human T cells and chemical hapten exposure. Stated time point: patch test 1, 2 weeks after DPC sensitization. Treatment given: therapeutic diphenylcyclopropenone sensitization with weekly scalp DPC. The CDR3 is 15 amino acids. Germline V gene lookup returns CDR1 DFQATT and CDR2 SNEGSKA (reference sequence). The V and J ends lost 1 base and 0 bases respectively, with 11 bases between them. TCRdb re-called the RACE reads through MiXCR, storing one row per CDR3 protein. In the table there are some 350,000 distinct CDR3 sequences, about 7% of which are singletons.

The chain combines TRBV20-1 with TRBJ2-3; tentative D call: TRBD2 (5 bases). The sample was whole blood, taken in connection with sensitization to the hapten diphenylcyclopropenone (DPC). This TCR was recovered from a woman aged 18-30 years with alopecia areata. Some clones in this sample may be carry-over from other donors' samples. CDR3 sequence: CSARVPGSSTDTQYF. CDR3 sequence (DNA): TGCAGTGCTAGAGTCCCGGGGTCTAGCACAGATACGCAGTATTTT.